This T cell receptor beta chain was recorded in a study of monozygotic twins with inflammatory bowel disease. Generation of cDNA took place in eight separate reactions per sample. Template switching added UMIs carrying a 6-nucleotide sample barcode. Nested amplification of TCRalpha and TCRbeta cDNA involved two PCRs of around 15 and 9 cycles. TCRdb reprocessed the 5' RACE reads; each CDR3 protein has one entry and no DNA is given. The sample's table shows 150,000 to 200,000 distinct CDR3 sequences. Germline V lookup: CDR1 MNHNS, CDR2 SASEGT. There are 13 residues in the CDR3. The rearrangement uses TRBV6-1 and TRBJ1-5. Specimen: blood. The receptor was derived from a human donor with ulcerative colitis or Crohn's disease, or a healthy co-twin of an affected twin (not recorded which). The CDR3 loop reads CASSAGGNQPQHF.